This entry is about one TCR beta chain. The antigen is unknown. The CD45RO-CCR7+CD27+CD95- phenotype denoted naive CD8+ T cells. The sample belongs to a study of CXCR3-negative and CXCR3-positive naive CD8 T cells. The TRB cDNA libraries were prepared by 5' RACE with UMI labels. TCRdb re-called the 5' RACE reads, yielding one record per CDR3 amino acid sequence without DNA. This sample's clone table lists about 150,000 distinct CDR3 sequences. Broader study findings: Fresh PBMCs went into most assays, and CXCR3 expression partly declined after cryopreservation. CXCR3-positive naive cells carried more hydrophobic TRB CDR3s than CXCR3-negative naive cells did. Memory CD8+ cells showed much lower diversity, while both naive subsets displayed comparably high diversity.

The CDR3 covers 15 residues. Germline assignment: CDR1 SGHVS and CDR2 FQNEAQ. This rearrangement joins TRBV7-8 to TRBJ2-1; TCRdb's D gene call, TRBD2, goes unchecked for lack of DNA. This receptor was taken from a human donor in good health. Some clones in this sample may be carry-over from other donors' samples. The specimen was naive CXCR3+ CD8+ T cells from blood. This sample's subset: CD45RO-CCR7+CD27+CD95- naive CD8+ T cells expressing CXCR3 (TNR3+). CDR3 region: CASSWSGSSYNEQFF.